The 13 T cell receptor beta chains presented below share a single source sample, sequenced in a study of blood T cell repertoires in COVID-19. Produced via immunoSEQ multiplex PCR; TCRdb's table is partial and in-frame only. Of under 200,000 clones listed, 80% are singletons. The sample comprised peripheral blood. These receptors were obtained from a man aged 55 to 69 with acute or convalescent COVID-19.

The chain combines TRBV11-2 with TRBJ2-7, with 10 bases fitting TRBD2. Germline V gene lookup returns CDR1 SGHAT and CDR2 FQNNGV. The CDR3 is 15 amino acids. The trim removed 4 bases at V and 2 bases at J, leaving 5 bases unmatched. CDR3 nucleotides: TGTGCCAGCAGCTATAGCGGGGGGCCTACCTACGAGCAGTACTTC. Residues: CASSYSGGPTYEQYF.

This chain uses TRBV2 with TRBJ2-4; possible D gene TRBD1, 5 bases. The V end lost 3 bases, the J end lost 6 bases, and 12 bases lay between the germline ends. The CDR3 loop spans 14 amino acids. From germline, CDR1 is SNHLY and CDR2 FYNNEI. CDR3 in amino acids: CASSDRQWGNIQYF. CDR3 bases: TGTGCCAGCAGTGACCGACAGTGGGGAAACATTCAGTACTTC.

This sequence joins TRBV19 and TRBJ2-7, with TRBD1 as a possible D gene (5 bases). V was clipped by 4 bases and J by 5 bases, with 12 bases between them. Germline CDR1 is LNHDA and CDR2 is SQIVND (reference sequence). The CDR3 contains 13 residues. CDR3 in amino acids: CASSRGQGDEQYF. CDR3 coding DNA: TGTGCCAGTAGTAGGGGCCAGGGCGACGAGCAGTACTTC.

V and J are TRBV29-1 and TRBJ1-1, with D unclear. With 5 bases removed from V and 0 bases from J, the gap between germline ends came to 10 bases. Germline V gene sequence: CDR1 SQVTM, CDR2 ANQGSEA. The CDR3 sequence is 13 residues long. The CDR3 DNA sequence: TGCAGCGTTTCCAGACTCATGAACACTGAAGCTTTCTTT. Translation gives CSVSRLMNTEAFF.

The chain combines TRBV6-9 with TRBJ2-7; 7 bases align to TRBD2. The CDR3 sequence is 17 residues long. Germline-derived CDR1 and CDR2 are MNHGY and SVAAGI. With V trimmed by 7 bases and J by 3 bases, 18 bases remained unmatched. This CDR3 is CASKLTWEGYPFYEQYF. In DNA form, the CDR3 reads TGTGCCAGCAAACTCACCTGGGAGGGGTACCCATTCTACGAGCAGTACTTC.

This clone was counted only a few times. The rearrangement uses TRBV4-2 and TRBJ2-5; no definite D call. The germline V and J ends were trimmed by 1 base and 5 bases, with 11 bases remaining between them. CDR3 length: 14 residues. The germline CDR1 and CDR2 sequences are LGHNA and YNFKEQ. DNA for the CDR3: TGTGCCAGCAGCCAAGGCCAAACTGTGGAGACCCAGTACTTC. Encoded protein: CASSQGQTVETQYF.

This clone came up once. The chain recombines TRBV4-2 with TRBJ2-7; 7 bases align to TRBD1. V gave up 0 bases and J gave up 2 bases; unmatched junction bases: 10. This CDR3 contains 17 residues. Germline V gene sequence: CDR1 LGHNA, CDR2 YNFKEQ. The chain's CDR3 is CASSQDPRTGFPYEQYF. Here the CDR3 DNA reads TGTGCCAGCAGCCAAGATCCGAGGACAGGCTTCCCCTACGAGCAGTACTTC.

The J gene is TRBJ1-1, the V gene TRBV11-2; TRBD1 agrees at 9 bases. Trimming removed 5 bases from V and 9 bases from J; junction bases left unmatched: 10. The CDR3 has 14 amino acids. Per the germline V gene, CDR1 is SGHAT and CDR2 is FQNNGV. The CDR3 bases are TGTGCCAGCAGCCTCTACCCGGGGACAGGGAAAGCTTTCTTT. This sequence encodes CASSLYPGTGKAFF.

The chain's CDR3 is CASSDQGSEAFF. The DNA of the CDR3 is TGTGCCAGCAGTGACCAGGGGTCTGAAGCTTTCTTT. The V and J genes are TRBV12-3 or TRBV12-4 and TRBJ1-1, with D possibly being TRBD1 (6 bases). V lost 5 bases and J 6 bases, leaving 10 bases between the germline ends. This CDR3 contains 12 residues.

The chain couples TRBV6-6 to TRBJ1-2; D unclear. The CDR3 covers 13 residues. V lost 4 bases and J lost 10, with 16 bases in between. Per the germline V gene, CDR1 is MNHNY and CDR2 is SVGAGI (reference sequence). CDR3 DNA sequence: TGTGCCAGCAGTTCCGGTGAAGAGAGGTTCTACACCTTC. It codes for CASSSGEERFYTF.

The chain couples TRBV6-6 to TRBJ1-2; D is possibly TRBD1 (6 bases). The length of the CDR3 is 17 residues. Trimming stripped 5 bases from V and 8 bases from J, with 27 bases between. Germline V lookup: CDR1 MNHNY, CDR2 SVGAGI (reference sequence). The CDR3 bases are TGTGCCAGCAGTCATGCGGATACAGGGTTTGCCCCCCGCGGCTACACCTTC. This codes for CASSHADTGFAPRGYTF.

This chain connects TRBV6-5 to TRBJ2-7; no reliable D call. The V and J ends lost 5 bases and 3 bases respectively, with 17 bases between them. Germline loops: CDR1 MNHEY, CDR2 SVGAGI. This CDR3 has 15 residues. CDR3 in DNA: TGTGCCAGCAGTCGTCCCGGTTTAAACGGCTACGAGCAGTACTTC. Amino acids: CASSRPGLNGYEQYF.

This chain connects TRBV10-2 to TRBJ1-2; TRBD1 matches 7 bases. The V gene's germline CDR1 is WSHSY and CDR2 SAAADI. Trimming removed 0 bases from V and 7 bases from J; junction bases left unmatched: 11. The CDR3 length is 16 residues. The CDR3 here is CASSESPPQGKGGYTF. CDR3 sequence (DNA): TGCGCCAGCAGTGAGTCTCCACCACAGGGGAAAGGTGGCTACACCTTC.